Below, 3 T cell receptor beta chains from the same sample are listed, as sequenced in a study of identical twins. TCRdb independently ran MiXCR on the 5' RACE reads; one entry per CDR3 protein. Of just under 650,000 distinct CDR3 sequences listed, 7.1% are singletons. This sample was also put to use in a study of yellow fever vaccine responses in identical twins.

Sequenced material: PBMCs. The receptors here all came from a woman younger than 30 in good health.

This clonotype has a count of ten or more. The rearrangement uses TRBV27 and TRBJ2-7, with TRBD2 identical over 12 bases. V was pared by 5 bases and J by 6 bases, with 5 bases of the junction left unmatched. Germline-derived CDR1 and CDR2 are MNHEY and SMNVEV (reference sequence). This CDR3 region has 14 residues. CDR3 sequence (DNA): TGTGCCAGCAGTCCAGGGACTAGCGGGCGCGAGCAGTACTTC. It is translated as CASSPGTSGREQYF.

This sequence joins TRBV20-1 and TRBJ2-7; D call uncertain. Trimming pared 7 bases from V and 4 bases from J, leaving 32 bases between. The CDR3 contains 18 residues. CDR1 and CDR2 from the germline V gene are DFQATT and SNEGSKA (reference sequence). CDR3: CSDASLVIFYSLAYEQYV. DNA for the CDR3: TGCAGTGATGCATCGCTAGTTATATTCTATTCACTGGCTTACGAGCAGTACGTC.

This chain uses TRBV9 with TRBJ2-6; tentatively, D is TRBD2 (5 bases). The CDR3 is made up of 16 amino acids. The germline gives CDR1 SGDLS, CDR2 YYNGEE. Trimming removed 4 bases at V and 0 bases at J, with 11 bases between. CDR3 bases: TGTGCCAGCAGCAATCGACGGGGCTCTGGGGCCAACGTCCTGACTTTC. Its protein product is CASSNRRGSGANVLTF.